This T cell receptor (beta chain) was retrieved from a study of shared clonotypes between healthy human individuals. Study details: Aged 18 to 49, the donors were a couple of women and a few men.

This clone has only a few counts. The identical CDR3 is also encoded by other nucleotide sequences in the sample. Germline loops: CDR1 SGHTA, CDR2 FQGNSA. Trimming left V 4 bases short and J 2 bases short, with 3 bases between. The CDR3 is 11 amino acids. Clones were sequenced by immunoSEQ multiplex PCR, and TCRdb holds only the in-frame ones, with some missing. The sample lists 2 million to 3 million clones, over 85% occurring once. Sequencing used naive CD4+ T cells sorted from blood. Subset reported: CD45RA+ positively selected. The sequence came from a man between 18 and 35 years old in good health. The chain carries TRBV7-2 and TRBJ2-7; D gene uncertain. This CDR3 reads CASSSTYEQYF. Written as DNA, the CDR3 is TGTGCCAGCAGCTCGACCTACGAGCAGTACTTC.